Here is one T cell receptor beta chain with its context. Its antigen is still unknown. The input lacks base qualities; no much larger clone sits a single base away. The study profiled bulk TCR beta-chain repertoires in matched peripheral blood, tumor and adjacent normal breast tissue taken from approximately 15 patients with early-stage breast cancer. Before surgery, roughly 4.5-11 mL of whole blood was collected into EDTA tubes and then processed within 2 hours. Peripheral blood mononuclear cells were isolated by Ficoll-Paque centrifugation in SepMate-50 tubes. PBMCs were cryopreserved in aliquots of roughly 2 to 4.5 million cells in roughly 90% FBS with around 10% DMSO and kept in liquid nitrogen. Genomic DNA was extracted with the Qiagen AllPrep DNA/RNA Mini kit. These data are taken from a study of early stage breast cancer tumors (dated 2017 in TCRdb). In terms of the full investigation: Of the 15 to 20 invasive breast tumors, some twelve were found to be estrogen receptor-positive, progesterone receptor-positive and HER2-negative. About 65% of the 12 ER+/PR+/HER2- tumors were invasive ductal carcinomas, while the other four were invasive lobular carcinomas. On average, each sample had about 9.9-fold read coverage. A total of some 2.6 million templates, representing roughly 1,100,000 unique clonotypes, were detected across all samples.

Trimming leaves V shorter by 2 bases and J shorter by 9 bases, with the junction holding 11 bases beyond the gene matches. CDR1 and CDR2, looked up from the germline V gene (reference sequence), are GTSNPN and SVGIG. The CDR3 sequence holds 15 residues, the cysteine and phenylalanine included. Just the 45-base CDR3 DNA is kept, in frame starting at base 1. Overall study results and their limits: Enriched TCRB sequences shared across patients were found to be mostly commonly generated sequences that were unlikely to play an important role in the tumor microenvironment. Compared with adjacent normal breast tissue, tumors had roughly 2.5-fold higher T cell density and higher clonality. Sequencing bulk genomic DNA from unsorted cells could not capture chain pairing or functional markers like CD4, CD8 and FOXP3. Greater similarity was observed between blood and normal breast repertoires than between blood and tumor repertoires, and tumor was distinguished from normal in about 90% of the 16 patients when each tissue was compared with blood. Because the cohort was small, analysis by tumor subtype was not possible.

Two independent genomic DNA replicates were amplified for each sample, with about 0.5 ug used for blood and around 1.5 ug for tumor or normal breast. Following the manufacturer's instructions, the ImmunoSeq Intro kit was used to carry out TCRB sequencing on genomic DNA. For absolute quantification, the approximately 30-cycle multiplex PCR included proprietary primers along with spike-in control sequences. Single-end 150-bp reads were used to sequence an 87-bp fragment spanning the CDR3 and the flanking V and J genes. Each lane of an Illumina MiSeq running version 3.0 chemistry carried seven multiplexed samples, with two replicates apiece. Processing in the source paper ran as follows. Raw data were processed by the vendor's proprietary pipeline, with both replicates merged into one result per sample. To define clonotypes, the study grouped productive rearrangements that shared the V-gene family, CDR3 amino acid sequence and J-gene segment. Clonality was calculated as 1 minus the normalized Shannon entropy (Pielou evenness) of TCRB abundances. To estimate T cell density, the total number of templates was divided by the input cell count, which was inferred from how much DNA went in. Recon with default parameters was used to estimate total repertoire diversity and clonality. A clonotype counted as tumor-enriched if its abundance in tumor exceeded 0.1% and was at least 32-fold higher than its abundance in normal breast. The immuneACCESS repertoire file appears here via TCRdb, limited to in-frame rearrangements. These files lack a portion of the clones; in checked studies, under half of the deficit traces to unresolved V genes, and the cause of the others is not known. The V and J calls and the clone size are those of that table, but D and trimming were determined from the DNA. This sample holds approximately 33,000 clones; around 75% were observed only once. The ten most abundant clones make up 4% to 5% of the sample.

What was sequenced was blood. The origin of this receptor is a person between 35 and 49 years old with breast cancer. The chain employs TRBV30 and TRBJ2-1, with TRBD2 matching 9 junction bases. The CDR3 reads as follows: CAWSLLAGGPGEQFF. The DNA reads TGTGCCTGGAGTTTACTGGCGGGAGGGCCAGGTGAGCAGTTCTTC.